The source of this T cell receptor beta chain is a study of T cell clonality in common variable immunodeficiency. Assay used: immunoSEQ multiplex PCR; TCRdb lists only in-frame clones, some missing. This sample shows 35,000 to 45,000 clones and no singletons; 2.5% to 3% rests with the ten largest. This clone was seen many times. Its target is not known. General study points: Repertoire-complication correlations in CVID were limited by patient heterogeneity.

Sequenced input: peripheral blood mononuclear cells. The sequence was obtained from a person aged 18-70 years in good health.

CDR3 amino acids: CASSILYRSTEAFF. Incomplete CDR3 DNA: TGTGCCAGTAGTATATTGTACAGGTCCACTGAA. This chain joins TRBV19 and TRBJ1-1; possibly TRBD1 for D (5 bases). The read comes to an end 3 residues before the CDR3 does, leaving the germline J gene to fill in the end. The CDR3 length is 14 residues. Germline values: CDR1 LNHDA, CDR2 SQIVND (reference sequence). V lost 2 bases and J lost 4, with 11 bases in between.